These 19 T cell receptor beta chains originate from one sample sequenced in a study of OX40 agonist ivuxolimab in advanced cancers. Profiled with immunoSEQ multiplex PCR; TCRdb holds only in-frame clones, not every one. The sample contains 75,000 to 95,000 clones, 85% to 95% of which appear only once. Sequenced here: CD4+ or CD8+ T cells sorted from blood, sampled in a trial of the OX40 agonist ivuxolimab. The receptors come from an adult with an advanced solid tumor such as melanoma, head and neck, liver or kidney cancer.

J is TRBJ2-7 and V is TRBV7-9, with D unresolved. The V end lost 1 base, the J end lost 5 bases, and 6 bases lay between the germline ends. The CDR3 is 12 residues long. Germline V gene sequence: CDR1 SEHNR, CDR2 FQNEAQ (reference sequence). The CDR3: CASSLGTDEQYF. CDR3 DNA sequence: TGTGCCAGCAGCTTAGGGACGGACGAGCAGTACTTC.

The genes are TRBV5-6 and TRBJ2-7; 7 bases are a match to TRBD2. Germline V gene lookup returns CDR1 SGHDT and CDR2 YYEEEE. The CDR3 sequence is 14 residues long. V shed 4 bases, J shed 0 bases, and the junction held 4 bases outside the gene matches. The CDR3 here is CASSRGGSSYEQYF. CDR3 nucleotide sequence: TGTGCCAGCAGCCGGGGAGGGAGCTCCTACGAGCAGTACTTC.

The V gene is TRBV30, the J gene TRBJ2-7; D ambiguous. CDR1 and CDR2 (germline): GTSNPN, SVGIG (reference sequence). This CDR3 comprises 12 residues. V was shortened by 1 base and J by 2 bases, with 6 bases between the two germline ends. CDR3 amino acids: CAWSGPPYEQYF. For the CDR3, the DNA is TGTGCCTGGAGTGGACCCCCCTACGAGCAGTACTTC.

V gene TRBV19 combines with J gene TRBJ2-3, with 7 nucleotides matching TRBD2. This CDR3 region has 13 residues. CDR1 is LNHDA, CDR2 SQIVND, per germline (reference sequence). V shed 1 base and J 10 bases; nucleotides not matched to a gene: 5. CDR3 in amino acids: CASSIVRTSAQYF. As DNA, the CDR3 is TGTGCCAGTAGTATAGTCCGGACTAGTGCGCAGTATTTT.

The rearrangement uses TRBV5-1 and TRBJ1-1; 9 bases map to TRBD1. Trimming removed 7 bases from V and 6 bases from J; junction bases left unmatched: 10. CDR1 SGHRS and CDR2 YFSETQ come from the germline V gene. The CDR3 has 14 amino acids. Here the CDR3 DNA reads TGCGCCAGCGCATCCCGGGACAGGGTCGCTGAAGCTTTCTTT. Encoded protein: CASASRDRVAEAFF.

The CDR3 DNA is TGTGCCAGCAGTGGCCTGTGGGACAGACAAGAGACCCAGTACTTC. It encodes CASSGLWDRQETQYF. The genes are TRBV2 and TRBJ2-5; TRBD1 aligns across 7 bases. The CDR3 sequence is 15 residues long. The germline CDR1 and CDR2 sequences are SNHLY and FYNNEI. The junction had 7 bases not matched to a gene; V was cut back by 4 bases and J by 2 bases.

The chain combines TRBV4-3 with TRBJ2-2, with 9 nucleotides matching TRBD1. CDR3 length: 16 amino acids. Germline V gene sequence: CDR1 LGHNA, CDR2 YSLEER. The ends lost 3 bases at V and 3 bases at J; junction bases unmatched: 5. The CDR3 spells CASSQGDRADTGELFF. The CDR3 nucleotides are TGCGCCAGCAGCCAGGGGGACAGGGCGGACACCGGGGAGCTGTTTTTT.

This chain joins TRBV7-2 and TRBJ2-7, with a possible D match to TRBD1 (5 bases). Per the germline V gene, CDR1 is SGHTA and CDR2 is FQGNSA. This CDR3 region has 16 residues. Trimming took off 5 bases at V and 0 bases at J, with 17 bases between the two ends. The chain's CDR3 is CASSLLGVNNSYEQYF. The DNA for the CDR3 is TGTGCCAGCAGCCTCCTAGGGGTTAACAACTCCTACGAGCAGTACTTC.

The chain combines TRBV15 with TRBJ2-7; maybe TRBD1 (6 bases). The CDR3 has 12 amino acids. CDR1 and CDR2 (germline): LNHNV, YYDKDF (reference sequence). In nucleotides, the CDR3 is TGTGCGACCGGGACAAGCTCCTACGAGCAGTACTTC. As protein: CATGTSSYEQYF.

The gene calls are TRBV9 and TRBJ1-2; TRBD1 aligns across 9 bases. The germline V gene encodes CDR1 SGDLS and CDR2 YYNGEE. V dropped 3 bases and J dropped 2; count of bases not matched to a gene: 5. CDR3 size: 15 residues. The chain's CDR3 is CASSGSGTGNYGYTF. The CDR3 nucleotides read TGTGCCAGCAGCGGATCCGGGACAGGGAACTATGGCTACACCTTC.

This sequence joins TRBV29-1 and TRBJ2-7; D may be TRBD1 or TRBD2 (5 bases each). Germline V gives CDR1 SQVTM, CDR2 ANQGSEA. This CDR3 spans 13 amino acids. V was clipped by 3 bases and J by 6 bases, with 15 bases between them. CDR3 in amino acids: CSVDGGPIPEQYF. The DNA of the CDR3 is TGCAGCGTTGATGGGGGACCTATTCCCGAGCAGTACTTC.

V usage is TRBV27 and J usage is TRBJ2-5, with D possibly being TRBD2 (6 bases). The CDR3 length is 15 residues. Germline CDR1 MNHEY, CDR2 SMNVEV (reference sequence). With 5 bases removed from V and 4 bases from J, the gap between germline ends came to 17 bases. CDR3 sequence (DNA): TGTGCCAGCAGTCAAACCCTTAGCGGCGGAGAGACCCAGTACTTC. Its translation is CASSQTLSGGETQYF.

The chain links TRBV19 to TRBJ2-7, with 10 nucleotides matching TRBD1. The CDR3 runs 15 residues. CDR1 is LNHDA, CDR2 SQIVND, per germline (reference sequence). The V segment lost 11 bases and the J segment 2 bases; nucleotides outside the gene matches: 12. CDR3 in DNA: TGTGCCCGAGTACCCTCAGACAGGGGGCCCTACGAGCAGTACTTC. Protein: CARVPSDRGPYEQYF.

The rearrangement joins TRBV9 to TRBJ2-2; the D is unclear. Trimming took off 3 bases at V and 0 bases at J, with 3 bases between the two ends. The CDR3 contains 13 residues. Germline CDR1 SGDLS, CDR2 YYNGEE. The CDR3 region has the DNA TGTGCCAGCAGCGAGTCGAACACCGGGGAGCTGTTTTTT. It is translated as CASSESNTGELFF.

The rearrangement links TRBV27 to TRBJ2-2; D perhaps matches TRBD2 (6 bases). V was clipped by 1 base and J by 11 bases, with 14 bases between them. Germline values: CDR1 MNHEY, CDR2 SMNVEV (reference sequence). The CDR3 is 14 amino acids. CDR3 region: CASSLFWGTGELFF. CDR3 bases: TGTGCCAGCAGTTTATTCTGGGGGACTGGTGAGCTGTTTTTT.

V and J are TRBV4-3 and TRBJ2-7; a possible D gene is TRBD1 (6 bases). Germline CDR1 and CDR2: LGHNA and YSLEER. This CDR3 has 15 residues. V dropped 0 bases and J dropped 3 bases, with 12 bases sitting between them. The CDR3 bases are TGCGCCAGCAGCCAAGAGGGCCAGGGACACTACGAGCAGTACTTC. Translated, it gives CASSQEGQGHYEQYF.

The CDR3 protein is CASSQETVGPYEQYF. The CDR3 DNA is TGTGCCAGCAGCCAGGAGACAGTGGGGCCCTACGAGCAGTACTTC. The rearrangement joins TRBV5-6 to TRBJ2-7; D is possibly TRBD1 (5 bases). Germline assignment: CDR1 SGHDT and CDR2 YYEEEE. The length of the CDR3 is 15 residues. V lost 4 bases and J lost 2, with 16 bases in between.

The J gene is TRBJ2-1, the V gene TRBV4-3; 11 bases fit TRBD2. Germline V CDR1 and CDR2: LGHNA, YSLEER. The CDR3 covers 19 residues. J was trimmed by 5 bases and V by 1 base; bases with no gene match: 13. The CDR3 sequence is CASSQATSGDLLIHNEQFF. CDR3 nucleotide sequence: TGCGCCAGCAGCCAAGCGACTAGCGGGGACCTTTTGATACACAATGAGCAGTTCTTC.

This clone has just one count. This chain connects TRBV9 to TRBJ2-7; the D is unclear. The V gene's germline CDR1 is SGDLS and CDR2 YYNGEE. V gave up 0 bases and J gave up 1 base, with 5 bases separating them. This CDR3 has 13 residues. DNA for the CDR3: TGTGCCAGCAGCGTAGGGGCATCCTACGAGCAGTACTTC. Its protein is CASSVGASYEQYF.